This passage covers 27 T cell receptor beta chains from one sample sequenced in a study of T-cell reconstitution after alpha-beta-depleted transplantation in children. Unique molecular identifiers were incorporated into the prepared TCRbeta library. TCRdb processed the PCR reads anew with MiXCR; each CDR3 protein has one entry. The sample consists of about 610,000 distinct CDR3 sequences, approximately 10% of them appearing once. Sequences were derived from PBMCs from the stem cell graft donor, sampled from the stem cell graft. These receptors originate from a human donor who donated a stem cell graft to a child with acute myeloid leukemia.

This chain links TRBV29-1 with TRBJ2-1; D remains unclear. V lost 0 bases and J 0 bases, leaving 9 bases between the germline ends. The CDR3 is 15 residues long. CDR1 and CDR2 from the germline V gene are SQVTM and ANQGSEA. Written as DNA, the CDR3 is TGCAGCGTTGAAGATACTCCCCTCTCCTACAATGAGCAGTTCTTC. Protein: CSVEDTPLSYNEQFF.

V and J are TRBV7-2 and TRBJ1-2; D possibly corresponds to TRBD1 (5 bases). Trimming stripped 8 bases from V and 0 bases from J, with 16 bases between. CDR3 length equals 15 residues. The germline V gene encodes CDR1 SGHTA and CDR2 FQGNSA. The CDR3 reads CASHLGGGPNYGYTF. CDR3 DNA: TGTGCCAGCCATTTGGGGGGTGGGCCTAACTATGGCTACACCTTC. The full variable domain, with the rest looked up from reference TRBV7-2 and TRBJ1-2, is GAGVSQSPSNKVTEKGKDVELRCDPISGHTALYWYRQSLGQGLEFLIYFQGNSAPDKSGLPSDRFSAERTGGSVSTLTIQRTQQEDSAVYLCASHLGGGPNYGYTFGSGTRLTVV.

This chain connects TRBV5-6 to TRBJ2-2; 8 bases map to TRBD2. Germline V gives CDR1 SGHDT, CDR2 YYEEEE. The ends lost 4 bases at V and 6 bases at J; junction bases unmatched: 8. The length of the CDR3 is 15 residues. The DNA of the CDR3 is TGTGCCAGCAGCCCAGAGCGGGAGTATTCCGGGGAGCTGTTTTTT. Translating it yields CASSPEREYSGELFF.

This clonotype showed up many times. J is TRBJ2-7 and V is TRBV20-1, with 8 bases matching TRBD1. The CDR3 runs to 13 residues. V trimming: 8 bases; J trimming: 5 bases; junction bases outside the gene matches: 11. Germline CDR1 DFQATT, CDR2 SNEGSKA (reference sequence). The CDR3 bases are TGCAGTCCCGAGAAACAGGGGGTCCACGAGCAGTACTTC. Translating gives CSPEKQGVHEQYF.

Ten or more counts support this clonotype. CDR3 DNA sequence: TGTGCCAGCAGCCGACCCAAACGGACAGGGGGCGGGCACACTGAAGCTTTCTTT. Encoded protein: CASSRPKRTGGGHTEAFF. The rearrangement joins TRBV12-3 or TRBV12-4 to TRBJ1-1; the match to TRBD1 covers 11 bases. The length of the CDR3 is 18 residues. Trimming took 6 bases from V and 3 from J; bases not matched to a gene: 15.

This clonotype has a count of ten or more. The rearrangement links TRBV5-1 to TRBJ2-7; 11 positions match TRBD2. The CDR3 runs 16 residues. Germline CDR1 SGHRS, CDR2 YFSETQ. The J segment lost 2 bases and the V segment lost 0 bases, leaving 4 bases of the junction unmatched. The CDR3 nucleotides are TGCGCCAGCAGCTTGGCCGGGACTAGCGGTGCCTACGAGCAGTACTTC. Translation: CASSLAGTSGAYEQYF. Complete variable domain (other parts from reference TRBV5-1 and TRBJ2-7): KAGVTQTPRYLIKTRGQQVTLSCSPISGHRSVSWYQQTPGQGLQFLFEYFSETQRNKGNFPGRFSGRQFSNSRSEMNVSTLELGDSALYLCASSLAGTSGAYEQYFGPGTRLTVT.

The rearrangement links TRBV28 to TRBJ2-5, with D hard to call. Looked up from germline, CDR1 is MDHEN and CDR2 is SYDVKM. The CDR3 covers 11 residues. Trimming removed 8 bases from V and 3 bases from J, with 7 bases in between. The CDR3 here is CASCREETQYF. In DNA, the CDR3 is TGTGCCAGCTGTCGGGAAGAGACCCAGTACTTC.

This clonotype appeared many times. The chain uses TRBV5-1 and TRBJ2-1; D remains unclear. Trimming left V 1 base short and J 0 bases short, with 2 bases between. This CDR3 is built from 13 residues. From germline, CDR1 is SGHRS and CDR2 YFSETQ. The CDR3 is CASSLFSYNEQFF. As DNA, the CDR3 is TGCGCCAGCAGCTTGTTCTCCTACAATGAGCAGTTCTTC.

This clonotype was observed a handful of times. The genes are TRBV29-1 and TRBJ2-7; D may be TRBD2 (6 bases). The germline V gene encodes CDR1 SQVTM and CDR2 ANQGSEA. The CDR3 runs to 12 residues. V dropped 4 bases and J dropped 1 base, with 8 bases sitting between them. CDR3 coding DNA: TGCAGCGTTGGCCGGGAGTCCTACGAGCAGTACTTC. Translating gives CSVGRESYEQYF.

The rearrangement links TRBV9 to TRBJ2-1, with TRBD2 matching 14 bases. CDR1 and CDR2 from the germline V gene are SGDLS and YYNGEE. The CDR3 sequence is 17 residues long. After removal of 3 bases from V and 9 bases from J, the junction contained 11 bases not matched to a gene. Here the CDR3 DNA reads TGTGCCAGCAGCGGTTGGACTAGCGGGAGGAAAAGTGTTGAGCAGTTCTTC. It specifies CASSGWTSGRKSVEQFF.

With respect to this clonotype: One end of the junction does not line up with germline, which may come from a read error. The chain combines TRBV6-1 with TRBJ2-7; 10 positions agree with TRBD2. The V gene's germline CDR1 is MNHNS and CDR2 SASEGT. This CDR3 region has 14 residues. The CDR3 loop reads CASIEAGGAYEQYF. The CDR3 DNA reads as TGTGCCAGCATTGAAGCGGGAGGGGCCTACGAGCAGTACTTC.

This clonotype appeared many times. This chain connects TRBV27 to TRBJ1-6; TRBD1 aligns across 8 bases. Germline values: CDR1 MNHEY, CDR2 SMNVEV (reference sequence). CDR3 length equals 13 residues. The V gene end was trimmed by 6 bases and the J gene end by 8 bases; junction bases not matched to a gene: 3. The CDR3 bases are TGTGCCAGCAGCGGACAGGGATATTCACCCCTCCACTTT. This codes for CASSGQGYSPLHF.

This clonotype was seen at least ten times. The chain is built from TRBV24-1 and TRBJ2-1; a weak D match, TRBD1 (5 bases). The CDR3 contains 15 residues. The germline CDR1 and CDR2 sequences are KGHDR and SFDVKD. V was pared by 5 bases and J by 6 bases, with 16 bases between. The CDR3: CATSGGRAPRNEQFF. CDR3 nucleotide sequence: TGTGCCACCAGTGGGGGCAGGGCCCCTCGCAATGAGCAGTTCTTC.

This clonotype was detected only a few times. The chain combines TRBV6-5 with TRBJ2-2; 12 nucleotides line up with TRBD2. The junction had 7 bases not matched to a gene; V was cut back by 4 bases and J by 7 bases. Germline assignment: CDR1 MNHEY and CDR2 SVGAGI. The CDR3 loop spans 16 amino acids. The CDR3 DNA reads TGTGCCAGCAGTTTCGGACTAGCGGGATATCTCGGGGAGCTGTTTTTT. Translation gives CASSFGLAGYLGELFF.

This clonotype has a handful of counts. The chain is built from TRBV6-2 or TRBV6-3 and TRBJ2-7, with 9 bases aligning to TRBD2. Germline values: CDR1 MNHEY, CDR2 SVGEGT. After removal of 6 bases from V and 6 bases from J, the junction contained 18 bases not matched to a gene. This CDR3 has 17 amino acids. In DNA, the CDR3 is TGTGCCAGCAGCCATGCCCCCGGAGCGGGAGGTGACGGCGAGCAGTACTTC. This sequence encodes CASSHAPGAGGDGEQYF.

The V gene is TRBV7-2, the J gene TRBJ2-3, with 7 bases aligning to TRBD1. This CDR3 comprises 15 residues. Germline trimming cut 5 bases from V and 1 base from J; bases unmatched to any gene: 6. The germline CDR1 and CDR2 sequences are SGHTA and FQGNSA. The CDR3 bases are TGTGCCAGCAGCGAGTGGACAGGCCGCACAGATACGCAGTATTTT. Amino acid sequence: CASSEWTGRTDTQYF.

The CDR3 DNA follows: TGTGCCAGCAGCTTAGTCAGCGGGAGGGACATTGAGCAGTTCTTC. Translation: CASSLVSGRDIEQFF. The V call is TRBV7-2, the J call TRBJ2-1, with TRBD2 matching over 10 bases. The CDR3 runs to 15 residues. Trimming took 1 base from V and 9 from J; bases not matched to a gene: 6. Germline V gives CDR1 SGHTA, CDR2 FQGNSA. The whole variable domain, filled in from reference TRBV7-2 and TRBJ2-1, reads GAGVSQSPSNKVTEKGKDVELRCDPISGHTALYWYRQSLGQGLEFLIYFQGNSAPDKSGLPSDRFSAERTGGSVSTLTIQRTQQEDSAVYLCASSLVSGRDIEQFFGPGTRLTVL.

This clonotype was detected ten times or more. The V gene is TRBV6-2 or TRBV6-3, the J gene TRBJ2-1, with 8 bases lining up with TRBD2. The V gene end was trimmed by 2 bases and the J gene end by 5 bases; junction bases not matched to a gene: 20. CDR1 and CDR2 from the germline V gene are MNHEY and SVGEGT. CDR3 length: 20 amino acids. The CDR3 spells CASSYRRGFPLPGGNNEQFF. CDR3 nucleotide sequence: TGTGCCAGCAGTTACCGGCGCGGTTTTCCCCTCCCGGGAGGGAACAATGAGCAGTTCTTC.

V is TRBV24-1 and J is TRBJ2-2; D uncertain. V was shortened by 6 bases and J by 7 bases, with 5 bases between the two germline ends. Germline V gene lookup returns CDR1 KGHDR and CDR2 SFDVKD. The CDR3 contains 11 residues. CDR3 sequence: CATSNGGELFF. Here the CDR3 DNA reads TGTGCCACCAGTAATGGCGGGGAGCTGTTTTTT.

This clonotype was seen repeatedly, ten times or more. The genes are TRBV5-1 and TRBJ1-6; D uncertain. Trimming stripped 4 bases from V and 0 bases from J, with 11 bases between. The CDR3 runs 16 residues. The germline V gene encodes CDR1 SGHRS and CDR2 YFSETQ. CDR3 sequence (DNA): TGCGCCAGCAGCCTACGCAGCAGCTCCTATAATTCACCCCTCCACTTT. Encoded protein: CASSLRSSSYNSPLHF.

V usage is TRBV11-1 and J usage is TRBJ2-3; the D is unclear. CDR1 is SGHAT, CDR2 FQDESV, per germline (reference sequence). The CDR3 totals 13 residues. Between the trimmed V and J ends, which lost 5 bases and 6 bases, there was a span of 12 bases. CDR3 protein: CASSVDRPDTQYF. Written as DNA, the CDR3 is TGTGCCAGCAGCGTGGACCGGCCGGATACGCAGTATTTT.

This clonotype was seen a few times. J is TRBJ1-5 and V is TRBV5-1; D is possibly TRBD1 (5 bases). Trimming took 5 bases from V and 3 from J, leaving 15 bases between them. CDR1 is SGHRS and CDR2 is YFSETQ in the germline V gene. The CDR3 covers 15 residues. The CDR3 here is CASRSTTGLNQPQHF. CDR3 nucleotide sequence: TGCGCCAGCAGATCAACGACGGGGCTCAATCAGCCCCAGCATTTT.

The table lists this clonotype with many counts. The J gene is TRBJ2-3, the V gene TRBV20-1; 7 bases are a match to TRBD2. CDR1 is DFQATT and CDR2 is SNEGSKA in the germline V gene (reference sequence). This CDR3 spans 15 amino acids. The junction had 9 bases not matched to a gene; V was cut back by 2 bases and J by 4 bases. CDR3: CSARPRGGLPDTQYF. In nucleotides, the CDR3 is TGCAGTGCTAGACCAAGGGGAGGGCTCCCAGATACGCAGTATTTT.

V is TRBV5-1 and J is TRBJ2-1; 8 bases are shared with TRBD2. Trimming at V came to 5 bases and at J to 14 bases, leaving 15 bases not matched to a gene. This CDR3 has 14 amino acids. In germline, CDR1 is SGHRS, CDR2 YFSETQ. CDR3 bases: TGCGCCAGCAGTCCCATGCCGGGGGGGGGACTAGAGTTCTTC. Its protein is CASSPMPGGGLEFF.

This clonotype has ten or more counts. The junction shows a germline mismatch at one end, possibly a read error. The chain joins TRBV7-2 to TRBJ2-1, with D perhaps TRBD1 (5 bases). This CDR3 has 14 residues. Germline V gene sequence: CDR1 SGHTA, CDR2 FQGNSA. CDR3 nucleotide sequence: TGTGCCAGCAGCACAGGAACCTTTTACAATGAGCAGTTTTTC. Translated, it gives CASSTGTFYNEQFF.

There are many counts of this clonotype. One end of the junction is discordant with germline, which a read error may explain. The V call is TRBV7-2, the J call TRBJ2-1, with D uncertain. Germline assignment: CDR1 SGHTA and CDR2 FQGNSA. The CDR3 length is 11 residues. CDR3 sequence (DNA): TGCGCCAGCAGCTTGGCCCTTGAGCAGTTCTTC. It specifies CASSLALEQFF.

The chain joins TRBV20-1 to TRBJ2-5; possibly TRBD1 for D (5 bases). The CDR3 contains 11 residues. V shed 4 bases and J shed 5 bases, with 8 bases lying between them. Looked up from germline, CDR1 is DFQATT and CDR2 is SNEGSKA (reference sequence). In DNA, the CDR3 is TGCAGTGCTATATCAGGGGAGACCCAGTACTTC. It encodes CSAISGETQYF.